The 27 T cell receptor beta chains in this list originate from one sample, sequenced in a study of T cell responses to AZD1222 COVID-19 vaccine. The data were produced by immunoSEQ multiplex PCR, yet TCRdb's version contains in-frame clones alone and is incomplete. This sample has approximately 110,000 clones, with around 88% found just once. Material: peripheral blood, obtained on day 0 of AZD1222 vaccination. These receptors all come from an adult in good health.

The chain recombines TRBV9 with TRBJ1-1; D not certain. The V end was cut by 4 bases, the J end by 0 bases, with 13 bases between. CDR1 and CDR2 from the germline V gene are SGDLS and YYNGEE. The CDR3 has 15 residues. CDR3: CASSQDGTMNTEAFF. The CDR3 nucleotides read TGTGCCAGCAGCCAAGACGGTACGATGAACACTGAAGCTTTCTTT.

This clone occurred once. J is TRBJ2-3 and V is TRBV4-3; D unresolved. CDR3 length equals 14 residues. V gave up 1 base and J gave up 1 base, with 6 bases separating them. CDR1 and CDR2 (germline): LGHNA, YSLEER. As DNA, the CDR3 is TGCGCCAGCAGCCAAGCTAGTGGCACAGATACGCAGTATTTT. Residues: CASSQASGTDTQYF.

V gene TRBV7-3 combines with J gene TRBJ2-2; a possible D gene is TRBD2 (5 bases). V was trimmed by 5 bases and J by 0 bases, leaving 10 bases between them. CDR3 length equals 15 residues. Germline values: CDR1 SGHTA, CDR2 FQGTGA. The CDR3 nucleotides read TGTGCCAGCAGCCCAGACTACGCGAACACCGGGGAGCTGTTTTTT. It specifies CASSPDYANTGELFF.

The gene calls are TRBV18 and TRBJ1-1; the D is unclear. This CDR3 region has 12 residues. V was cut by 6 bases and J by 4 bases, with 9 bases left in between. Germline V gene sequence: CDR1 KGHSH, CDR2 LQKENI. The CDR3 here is CASSQSGTEAFF. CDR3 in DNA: TGTGCCAGCTCTCAGTCGGGCACTGAAGCTTTCTTT.

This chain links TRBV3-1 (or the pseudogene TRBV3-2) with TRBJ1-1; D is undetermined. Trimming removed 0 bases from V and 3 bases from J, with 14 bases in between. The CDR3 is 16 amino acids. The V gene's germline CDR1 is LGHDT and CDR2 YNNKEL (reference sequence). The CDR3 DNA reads TGTGCCAGCAGCCAAGAAGGGTTAGCGTTGGACACTGAAGCTTTCTTT. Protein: CASSQEGLALDTEAFF.

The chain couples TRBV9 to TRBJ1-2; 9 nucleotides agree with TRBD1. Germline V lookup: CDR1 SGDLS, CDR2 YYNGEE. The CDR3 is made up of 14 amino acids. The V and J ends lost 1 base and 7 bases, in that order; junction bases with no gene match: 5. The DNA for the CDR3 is TGTGCCAGCAGCGTAACAGGGGGCGCAAGTGGCTACACCTTC. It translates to CASSVTGGASGYTF. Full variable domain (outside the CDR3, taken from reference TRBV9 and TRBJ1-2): DSGVTQTPKHLITATGQRVTLRCSPRSGDLSVYWYQQSLDQGLQFLIQYYNGEERAKGNILERFSAQQFPDLHSELNLSSLELGDSALYFCASSVTGGASGYTFGSGTRLTVV.

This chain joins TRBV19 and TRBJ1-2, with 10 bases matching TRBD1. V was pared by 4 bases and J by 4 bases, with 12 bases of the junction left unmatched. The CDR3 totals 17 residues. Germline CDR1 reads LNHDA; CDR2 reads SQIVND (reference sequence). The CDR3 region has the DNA TGTGCCAGTAGTACGGCGGGACAGGGGACCCGTGGCTATGGCTACACCTTC. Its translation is CASSTAGQGTRGYGYTF.

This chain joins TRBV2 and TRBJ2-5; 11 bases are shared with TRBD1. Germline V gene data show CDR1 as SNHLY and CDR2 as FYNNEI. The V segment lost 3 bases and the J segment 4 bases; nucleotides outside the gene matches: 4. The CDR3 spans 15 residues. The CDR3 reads CASSEAGQGAETQYF. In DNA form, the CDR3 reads TGTGCCAGCAGTGAGGCCGGACAGGGGGCAGAGACCCAGTACTTC.

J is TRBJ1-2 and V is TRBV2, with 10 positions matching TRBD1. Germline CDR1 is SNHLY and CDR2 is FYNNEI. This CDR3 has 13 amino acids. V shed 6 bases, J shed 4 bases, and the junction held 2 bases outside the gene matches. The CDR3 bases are TGTGCCAGCAGGACAGGGGGCGTCTATGGCTACACCTTC. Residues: CASRTGGVYGYTF. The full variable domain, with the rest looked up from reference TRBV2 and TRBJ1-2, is EPEVTQTPSHQVTQMGQEVILRCVPISNHLYFYWYRQILGQKVEFLVSFYNNEISEKSEIFDDQFSVERPDGSNFTLKIRSTKLEDSAMYFCASRTGGVYGYTFGSGTRLTVV.

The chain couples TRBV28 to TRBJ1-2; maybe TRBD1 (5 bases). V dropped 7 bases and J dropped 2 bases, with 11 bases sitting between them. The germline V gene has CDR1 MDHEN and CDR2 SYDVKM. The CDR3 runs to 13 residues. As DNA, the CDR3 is TGTGCCAGCAACCGAGGGGCAAACTATGGCTACACCTTC. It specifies CASNRGANYGYTF.

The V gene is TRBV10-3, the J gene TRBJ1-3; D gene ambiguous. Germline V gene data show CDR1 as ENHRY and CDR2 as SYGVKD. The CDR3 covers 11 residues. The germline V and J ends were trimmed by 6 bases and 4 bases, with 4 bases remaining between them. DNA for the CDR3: TGTGCCATCAGCCAGGGAAACACCATATATTTT. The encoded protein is CAISQGNTIYF.

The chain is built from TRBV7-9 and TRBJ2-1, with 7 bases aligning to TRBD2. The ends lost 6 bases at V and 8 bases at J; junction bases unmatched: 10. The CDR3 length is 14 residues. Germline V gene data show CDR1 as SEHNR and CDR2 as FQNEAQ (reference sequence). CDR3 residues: CASRRAGMGDEQFF. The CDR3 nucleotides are TGTGCCAGCAGGAGAGCGGGGATGGGCGATGAGCAGTTCTTC.

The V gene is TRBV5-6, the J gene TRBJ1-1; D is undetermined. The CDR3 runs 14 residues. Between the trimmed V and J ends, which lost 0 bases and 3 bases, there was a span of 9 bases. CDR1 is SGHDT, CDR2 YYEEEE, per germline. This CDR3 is CASSLANMDTEAFF. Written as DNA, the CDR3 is TGTGCCAGCAGCTTGGCCAATATGGACACTGAAGCTTTCTTT.

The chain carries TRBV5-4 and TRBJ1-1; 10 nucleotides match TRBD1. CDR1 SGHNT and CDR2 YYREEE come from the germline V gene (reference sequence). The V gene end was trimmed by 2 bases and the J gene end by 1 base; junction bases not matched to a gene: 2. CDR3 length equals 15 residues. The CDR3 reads CASSLGQGENTEAFF. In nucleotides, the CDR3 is TGTGCCAGCAGCTTAGGACAGGGGGAGAACACTGAAGCTTTCTTT. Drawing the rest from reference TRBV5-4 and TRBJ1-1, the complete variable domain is ETGVTQSPTHLIKTRGQQVTLRCSSQSGHNTVSWYQQALGQGPQFIFQYYREEENGRGNFPPRFSGLQFPNYSSELNVNALELDDSALYLCASSLGQGENTEAFFGQGTRLTVV.

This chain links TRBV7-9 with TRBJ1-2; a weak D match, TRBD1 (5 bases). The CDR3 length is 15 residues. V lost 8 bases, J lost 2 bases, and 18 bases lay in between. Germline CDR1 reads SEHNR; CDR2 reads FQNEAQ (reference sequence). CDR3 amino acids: CASVISGTLNYGYTF. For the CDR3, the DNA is TGTGCCAGCGTGATTTCCGGGACGTTAAACTATGGCTACACCTTC.

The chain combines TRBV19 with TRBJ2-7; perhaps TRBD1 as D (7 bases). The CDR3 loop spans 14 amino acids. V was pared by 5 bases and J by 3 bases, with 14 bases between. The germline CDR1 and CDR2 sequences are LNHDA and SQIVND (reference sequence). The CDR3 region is CASSPRQGGYEQYF. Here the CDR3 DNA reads TGTGCCAGTAGTCCAAGACAGGGAGGCTACGAGCAGTACTTC.

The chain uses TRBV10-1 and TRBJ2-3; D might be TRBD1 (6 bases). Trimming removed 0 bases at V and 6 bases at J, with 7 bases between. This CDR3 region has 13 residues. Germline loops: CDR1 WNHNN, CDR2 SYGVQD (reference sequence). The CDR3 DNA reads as TGCGCCAGCAGTGAGTCGGGGGCGGATACGCAGTATTTT. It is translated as CASSESGADTQYF.

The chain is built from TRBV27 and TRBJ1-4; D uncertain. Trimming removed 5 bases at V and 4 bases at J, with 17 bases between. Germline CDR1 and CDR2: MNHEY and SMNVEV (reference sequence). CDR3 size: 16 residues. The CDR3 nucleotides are TGTGCCAGCAGTCCCGGGCGCCATAACAATAATGAAAAACTGTTTTTT. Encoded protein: CASSPGRHNNNEKLFF.

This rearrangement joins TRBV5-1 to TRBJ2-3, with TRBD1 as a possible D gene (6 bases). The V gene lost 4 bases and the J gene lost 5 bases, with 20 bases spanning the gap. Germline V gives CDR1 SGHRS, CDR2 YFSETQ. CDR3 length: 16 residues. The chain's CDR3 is CASSPRALGAGDTQYF. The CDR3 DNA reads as TGCGCCAGCAGCCCACGGGCTTTGGGGGCGGGAGATACGCAGTATTTT.

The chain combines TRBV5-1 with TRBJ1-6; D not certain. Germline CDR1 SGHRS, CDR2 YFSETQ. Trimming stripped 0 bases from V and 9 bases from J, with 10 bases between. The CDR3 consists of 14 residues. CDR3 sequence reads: CASSLERERSPLHF. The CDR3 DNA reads TGCGCCAGCAGCTTGGAAAGGGAGCGTTCACCCCTCCACTTT.

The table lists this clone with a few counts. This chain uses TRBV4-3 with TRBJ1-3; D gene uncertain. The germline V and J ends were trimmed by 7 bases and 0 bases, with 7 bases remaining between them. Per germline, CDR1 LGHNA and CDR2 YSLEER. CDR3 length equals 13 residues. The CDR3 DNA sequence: TGCGCCAGCATATTGGGCTCTGGAAACACCATATATTTT. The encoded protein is CASILGSGNTIYF.

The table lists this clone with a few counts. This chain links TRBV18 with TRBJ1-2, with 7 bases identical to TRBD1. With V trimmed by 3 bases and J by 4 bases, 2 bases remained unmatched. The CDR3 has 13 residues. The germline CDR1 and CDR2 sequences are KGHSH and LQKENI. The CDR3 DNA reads TGTGCCAGCTCACCGGACAGGCTCTATGGCTACACCTTC. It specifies CASSPDRLYGYTF.

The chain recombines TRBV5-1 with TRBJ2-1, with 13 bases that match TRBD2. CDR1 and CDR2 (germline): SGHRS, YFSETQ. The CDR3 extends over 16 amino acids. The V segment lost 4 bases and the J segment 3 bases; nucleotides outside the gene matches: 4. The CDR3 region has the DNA TGCGCCAGCAGCAACGGACTAGCGGGGGTCTACAATGAGCAGTTCTTC. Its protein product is CASSNGLAGVYNEQFF.

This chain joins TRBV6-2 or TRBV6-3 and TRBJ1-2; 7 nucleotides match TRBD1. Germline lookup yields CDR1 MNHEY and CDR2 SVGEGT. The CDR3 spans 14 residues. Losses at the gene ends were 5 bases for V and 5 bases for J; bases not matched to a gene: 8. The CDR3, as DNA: TGTGCCAGCAGTGACGTGGGACAGACGTATGGCTACACCTTC. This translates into CASSDVGQTYGYTF.

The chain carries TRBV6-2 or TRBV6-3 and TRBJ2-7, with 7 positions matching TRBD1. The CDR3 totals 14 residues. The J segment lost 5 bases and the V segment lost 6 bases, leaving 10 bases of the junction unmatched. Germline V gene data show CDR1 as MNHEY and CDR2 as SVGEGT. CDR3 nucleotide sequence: TGTGCCAGCAGCCGCAGGGACAGTTTCCACGAGCAGTACTTC. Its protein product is CASSRRDSFHEQYF.

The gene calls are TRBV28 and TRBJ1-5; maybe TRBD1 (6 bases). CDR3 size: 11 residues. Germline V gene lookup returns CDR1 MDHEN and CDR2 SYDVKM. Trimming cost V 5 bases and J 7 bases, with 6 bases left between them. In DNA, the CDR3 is TGTGCCAGCAGTGGGGGCCAGCCCCAGCATTTT. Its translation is CASSGGQPQHF.

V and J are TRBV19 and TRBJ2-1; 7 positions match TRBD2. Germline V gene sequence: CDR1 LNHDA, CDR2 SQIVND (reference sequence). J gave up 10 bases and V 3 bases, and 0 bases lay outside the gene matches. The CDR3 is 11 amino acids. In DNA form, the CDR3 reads TGTGCCAGTAGTATGGGACTAGAGCAGTTCTTC. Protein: CASSMGLEQFF.